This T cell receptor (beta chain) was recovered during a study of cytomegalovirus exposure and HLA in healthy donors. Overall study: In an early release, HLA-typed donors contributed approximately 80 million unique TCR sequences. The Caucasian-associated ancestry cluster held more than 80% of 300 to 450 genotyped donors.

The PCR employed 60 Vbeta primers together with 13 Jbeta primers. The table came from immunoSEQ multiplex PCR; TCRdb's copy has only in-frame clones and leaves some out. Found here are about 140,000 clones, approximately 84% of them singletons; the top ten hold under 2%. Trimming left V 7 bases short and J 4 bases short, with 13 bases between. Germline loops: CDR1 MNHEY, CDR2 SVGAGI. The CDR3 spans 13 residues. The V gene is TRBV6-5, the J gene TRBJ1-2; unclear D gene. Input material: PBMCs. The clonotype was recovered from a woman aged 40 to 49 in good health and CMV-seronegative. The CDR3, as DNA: TGTGCCAGCACCCCGGGTAGGCCCTATGGCTACACCTTC. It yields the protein CASTPGRPYGYTF.